Presented here are 10 T cell receptor beta chains from one specimen sequenced in a study of PD-1 blockade in classical Hodgkin lymphoma. Clones were read by immunoSEQ multiplex PCR, and TCRdb kept only the in-frame ones, dropping some. This sample carries fewer than 35,000 clones, 91% of them seen once, and the ten largest clones take roughly 3.8%. Time point denoted: newly diagnosed, previously untreated cHL patient sample. What was sequenced was peripheral blood mononuclear cells (PBMCs). The receptors were sampled from a human donor with classical Hodgkin lymphoma.

The chain recombines TRBV15 with TRBJ2-3; no clear D. Trimming stripped 9 bases from V and 3 bases from J, with 19 bases between. There are 15 residues in the CDR3. Germline CDR1 reads LNHNV; CDR2 reads YYDKDF (reference sequence). The CDR3 spells CATKLNGPGTDTQYF. DNA for the CDR3: TGTGCCACTAAACTAAACGGTCCTGGGACAGATACGCAGTATTTT.

V is TRBV19 and J is TRBJ2-7; D is undetermined. The CDR3 has 13 residues. Germline loops: CDR1 LNHDA, CDR2 SQIVND (reference sequence). V lost 3 bases to trimming and J lost 3 bases, with 9 bases between them. The CDR3 sequence is CASSILFRYEQYF. The CDR3 bases are TGTGCCAGTAGTATTTTATTTCGCTACGAGCAGTACTTC.

The chain joins TRBV10-3 to TRBJ1-1; D may be TRBD1 (6 bases). CDR3 length equals 14 residues. The V gene lost 10 bases and the J gene lost 3 bases, with 18 bases spanning the gap. Germline CDR1 reads ENHRY; CDR2 reads SYGVKD. CDR3 protein: CATRGATRDTEAFF. In nucleotides, the CDR3 is TGTGCCACTCGGGGGGCGACGAGGGACACTGAAGCTTTCTTT.

The chain carries TRBV29-1 and TRBJ2-2; 8 nucleotides line up with TRBD2. The CDR3 totals 14 residues. In germline, CDR1 is SQVTM, CDR2 ANQGSEA. Trimming removed 4 bases from V and 3 bases from J; junction bases left unmatched: 4. CDR3 region: CSVGKLADTGELFF. CDR3 DNA sequence: TGCAGCGTTGGGAAACTAGCGGACACCGGGGAGCTGTTTTTT.

This sequence joins TRBV7-9 and TRBJ2-5, with TRBD1 matching 9 bases. The CDR3 sequence is 16 residues long. Germline values: CDR1 SEHNR, CDR2 FQNEAQ (reference sequence). Trimming at V came to 4 bases and at J to 5 bases, leaving 11 bases not matched to a gene. The CDR3 DNA follows: TGTGCCAGCAGCTCAACCGGGACAGGGCTATGGGAGACCCAGTACTTC. Translating gives CASSSTGTGLWETQYF.

The CDR3 loop is CASSLTSGTGFNSPLHF. The CDR3 bases are TGTGCCAGCAGTCTCACCTCCGGGACAGGCTTTAATTCACCCCTCCACTTT. The chain is built from TRBV28 and TRBJ1-6, with 8 bases lining up with TRBD1. The CDR3 runs to 17 residues. V lost 5 bases and J lost 6; bases outside the gene matches: 12. Germline CDR1 MDHEN, CDR2 SYDVKM.

This clone has just one count. V and J are TRBV7-3 and TRBJ2-3; D is unresolved. This CDR3 region has 12 residues. V lost 5 bases and J lost 2, with 5 bases in between. Germline assignment: CDR1 SGHTA and CDR2 FQGTGA. The CDR3 reads CASSPDTDTQYF. DNA of the CDR3: TGTGCCAGCAGCCCGGACACAGATACGCAGTATTTT.

V and J are TRBV5-6 and TRBJ2-1; no clear D. Trimming removed 2 bases from V and 0 bases from J, with 12 bases in between. Germline CDR1 is SGHDT and CDR2 is YYEEEE. The CDR3 contains 16 residues. CDR3 residues: CASSFFKRSSYNEQFF. CDR3 nucleotide sequence: TGTGCCAGCAGCTTTTTTAAGCGTAGCTCCTACAATGAGCAGTTCTTC.

The rearrangement uses TRBV4-1 and TRBJ1-2; D gene unclear. The V gene lost 4 bases and the J gene lost 8 bases, with 14 bases spanning the gap. The CDR3 consists of 13 residues. CDR1 is MGHRA, CDR2 YSYEKL, per germline. CDR3: CASSPVSSSGYTF. CDR3 coding DNA: TGCGCCAGCAGCCCCGTTTCCAGTTCGGGCTACACCTTC.

V is TRBV19 and J is TRBJ2-2, with 8 bases identical to TRBD2. The CDR3 is made up of 16 amino acids. With V trimmed by 5 bases and J by 1 base, 6 bases remained unmatched. Per germline, CDR1 LNHDA and CDR2 SQIVND (reference sequence). The DNA of the CDR3 is TGTGCCAGTAGTGGGGTAGCGGGGTTGAACACCGGGGAGCTGTTTTTT. Amino acid sequence: CASSGVAGLNTGELFF.